This record looks at one T cell receptor beta chain sequence and its context. The sample belongs to a study of blood T cell repertoires in COVID-19. Study-level background: Sample material is recorded as cDNA or gDNA derived from T cells, B-cell-depleted T cells, or PBMCs.

Germline-derived CDR1 and CDR2 are SGHRS and YFSETQ. The CDR3 covers 15 residues. V lost 0 bases and J lost 0, with 9 bases in between. Repertoires were generated with immunoSEQ multiplex PCR, while TCRdb's copy carries only in-frame clones and drops some. In the table there are some 400,000 clones, more than 75% of which are singletons. Material: peripheral blood. The chain combines TRBV5-1 with TRBJ2-5; the D gene is possibly TRBD2 (6 bases). The sequence was obtained from a human donor with acute or convalescent COVID-19. The donor label of this sample is uncertain. This CDR3 is CASSLDSGYQETQYF. The DNA of the CDR3 is TGCGCCAGCAGCTTGGATAGCGGATACCAAGAGACCCAGTACTTC.